This T cell receptor (beta chain) is drawn from a study of regulatory T cells in long-lasting Graves disease. Study-level findings and limits: Thyroid tissue went unexamined; only peripheral blood was analyzed. Authors noted too few samples as a limitation. Persistent Graves' patients had lower TCR diversity than newly diagnosed ones.

As regards this clonotype: The antigen remains unidentified.

This CDR3 is built from 16 residues. Per the germline V gene, CDR1 is DFQATT and CDR2 is SNEGSKA (reference sequence). Trimming removed 1 base at V and 2 bases at J, with 12 bases between. This sample's time point: persistent/refractory GD, antithyroid drugs over 5 years with positive TRAb. The authors made the TCR library using RNA they extracted from PBMCs. Researchers made TCR beta libraries by using iRepertoire HTBI primers and running Arm-PCR on CDR3 regions. Via MiXCR, TCRdb re-called the multiplex PCR reads, giving one row per CDR3 protein. The table lists 420,000 or so distinct CDR3 sequences, about 25% of them singletons.

The V gene is TRBV20-1, the J gene TRBJ1-6; D call uncertain. Source: peripheral blood mononuclear cells (PBMCs), taken when the disease was refractory, from a patient treated with antithyroid drugs. The receptor was derived from a female donor with Graves disease. CDR3 loop: CSARGEGSPYNSPLHF. CDR3 nucleotide sequence: TGCAGTGCTAGAGGCGAGGGATCTCCCTATAATTCACCCCTCCACTTT.